This T cell receptor (beta chain) was identified in a study of blood T cell repertoires in COVID-19 (dated by TCRdb to the early 2020s). A note on the overall study: Samples covering the acute and convalescent phases of COVID-19 were provided by collaborators in the United States, Italy and Spain. The material from the prospective study consisted of cDNA or gDNA derived from T cells, B-cell-depleted T cells, or PBMCs. Subjects who had been exposed to COVID-19, were actively infected with it, or had recovered from it provided the deeply sampled blood TCRbeta repertoires that made up the dataset. A freely available public database, intended as a resource for researchers studying the immune response to SARS-CoV-2, is where the repertoires were released. The samples were drawn from two sources: the first 160 participants of the ongoing ImmuneRACE study, and 1,200 or so subjects contributed by 6 global collaborators. The sample metadata nearly always contained a de-identified subject ID, COVID-19 status, age in years and sex. Where HLA class I and class II types were available, the types were taken from metadata supplied by the sample provider, not from assay-based typing.

In this sample, this clone turned up a few times. Its specific antigen is unknown. Nothing much larger sits one base from this clone, and base qualities are not available. The research as a whole found: How much clinical and demographic metadata was included differed by source and by participant, and the metadata was provided uncurated.

TCRbeta CDR3 regions were amplified from genomic DNA using the immunoSEQ Assay, a bias-controlled multiplex PCR. The original pipeline was this. The number of nucleated cells in each sample was estimated from the amplification of reference gene primers within the assay. Sequence reads were collapsed and filtered to measure the absolute abundance of every unique TCRbeta CDR3 rearrangement. For each sample, productive Simpson clonality was calculated as the square root of Simpson's diversity index over productive rearrangements. TCRdb took over this immuneACCESS table, retaining in-frame rearrangements with V and J assigned. Such tables are incomplete; in checked studies, under half of the missing clones stem from an unresolved V gene, and the remainder is unexplained. That table is the source of V, J and clone size, and D and trimming were worked out from the DNA. The sample records 120,000 to 150,000 clones, 70% to 90% of which are singletons. The ten largest clones capture about 8% of the sample.

The germline V gene supplies CDR1 SGHTA and CDR2 FQGNSA. Its CDR3 holds 13 amino acids, cysteine through phenylalanine. This entry keeps only the CDR3 DNA: 39 bases, framed from base 1. V is clipped by 4 bases and J by 5 bases, and the sequence between their germline boundaries is 11 bases long. In Seattle, one collaborating source enrolled patients while the infection was active and tracked those patients longitudinally over the course of disease. Collaborating institutions collected whole blood in K2EDTA tubes following their own protocols. For TCRbeta analysis, collaborators shipped samples as frozen whole blood, isolated PBMCs, or DNA extracted from either of those sample types.

The origin of this receptor is a woman aged 60-70 years with COVID-19, enrolled during active disease. Sequencing was performed on peripheral blood. The chain joins TRBV7-2 to TRBJ1-1, with no D gene named confidently. In nucleotide form, the sequence is TGTGCCAGCAGCTGGCGGAGAGGAACTGAAGCTTTCTTT. Protein translation: CASSWRRGTEAFF.